The 29 T cell receptor beta chains listed next were all sequenced from one sample in a study of type 1 and type 2 diabetes patients. Amplification started from genomic DNA. A primer set of 30 forward and 13 reverse primers amplified the CDR3. TCRdb reprocessed the multiplex PCR reads via MiXCR and lists one record per CDR3 protein. The table shows 280,000 or so distinct CDR3 sequences, with over 45% occurring only once. Sequenced sample: peripheral blood mononuclear cells (PBMCs). All receptors derive from a man between 18 and 35 years old with type 2 diabetes.

This CDR3 is CSAIAGQTSDTQYF. The CDR3, as DNA: TGCAGTGCTATAGCGGGACAGACGAGCGATACGCAGTATTTT. This rearrangement joins TRBV20-1 to TRBJ2-7; D is possibly TRBD2 (8 bases). The DNA matches TRBJ2-3 better at its end, which makes the J call doubtful. The V gene's germline CDR1 is DFQATT and CDR2 SNEGSKA (reference sequence). The CDR3 is made up of 14 amino acids.

This clonotype came up a few times. The chain employs TRBV28 and TRBJ1-4; 8 bases match TRBD1. The CDR3 has 15 amino acids. Germline V gene lookup returns CDR1 MDHEN and CDR2 SYDVKM. The ends lost 4 bases at V and 7 bases at J; junction bases unmatched: 8. CDR3 nucleotide sequence: TGTGCCAGCAGTTCAGGGGGCTCACGCCGTGAAAAACTGTTTTTT. This translates into CASSSGGSRREKLFF.

The chain recombines TRBV2 with TRBJ1-2, with D unclear. The CDR3 is made up of 13 amino acids. Trimming removed 7 bases from V and 4 bases from J, with 13 bases in between. Germline V gives CDR1 SNHLY, CDR2 FYNNEI. In DNA form, the CDR3 reads TGTGCCAGCAAGGCCCCAGGCCCCTATGGCTACACCTTC. Its translation: CASKAPGPYGYTF.

The V and J genes are TRBV18 and TRBJ1-1; 7 nucleotides match TRBD1. After removal of 2 bases from V and 5 bases from J, the junction contained 5 bases not matched to a gene. This CDR3 has 14 residues. Germline CDR1 KGHSH, CDR2 LQKENI. The CDR3 loop is CASSPESGGTEAFF. In nucleotides, the CDR3 is TGTGCCAGCTCACCAGAGTCAGGGGGAACTGAAGCTTTCTTT.

A remark on this clonotype: A much larger clone lies a single base off, so this may be a read error. Likely a read error: the CDR3 ends without its conserved phenylalanine or tryptophan. V gene TRBV2 combines with J gene TRBJ2-5; 12 positions match TRBD2. CDR3 length equals 15 residues. The germline CDR1 and CDR2 sequences are SNHLY and FYNNEI. Here the CDR3 DNA reads TGTGCCATCAGTGAGTCTAGCGGGAGGGAAGAGACCCAGTACTCC. This codes for CAISESSGREETQYS.

Details on this clonotype: It is likely a read error, because the conserved phenylalanine at the end of the CDR3 is missing. The V call is TRBV20-1, the J call TRBJ1-6; TRBD1 might be the D (5 bases). This CDR3 has 12 amino acids. Germline values: CDR1 DFQATT, CDR2 SNEGSKA (reference sequence). Trimming took 4 bases from V and 7 from J, leaving 8 bases between them. The CDR3 sequence: CSAMGTNSPLHI. The CDR3 region has the DNA TGCAGTGCTATGGGGACCAATTCACCCCTCCACATT.

The chain is built from TRBV6-5 and TRBJ2-7; unclear D gene. Germline V gene data show CDR1 as MNHEY and CDR2 as SVGAGI. Trimming took off 6 bases at V and 6 bases at J, with 15 bases between the two ends. The CDR3 loop spans 13 amino acids. Here the CDR3 DNA reads TGTGCCAGCAGGCCCGTTCCCGGGTTCGAGCAGTACTTC. Its translation: CASRPVPGFEQYF.

There are a few counts of this clonotype. The genes are TRBV27 and TRBJ1-2; 10 bases fit TRBD1. Trimming removed 4 bases from V and 7 bases from J; junction bases left unmatched: 6. The CDR3 runs to 14 residues. Germline-derived CDR1 and CDR2 are MNHEY and SMNVEV (reference sequence). DNA for the CDR3: TGTGCCAGCAGTTCACTCGGACAGGGGGGTGGCTACACCTTC. This gives the protein CASSSLGQGGGYTF.

This clonotype was found a few times. The V and J genes are TRBV6-5 and TRBJ2-5; D remains ambiguous. The CDR3 has 15 residues. V was pared by 0 bases and J by 3 bases, with 11 bases between. Germline CDR1 reads MNHEY; CDR2 reads SVGAGI. The CDR3 loop reads CASSYSSGEKETQYF. The DNA for the CDR3 is TGTGCCAGCAGTTACTCCTCAGGAGAAAAAGAGACCCAGTACTTC.

This clonotype was seen once. CDR3 in amino acids: CAWSVDGYNEQFF. Written as DNA, the CDR3 is TGTGCCTGGAGTGTAGACGGTTACAATGAGCAGTTCTTC. The gene calls are TRBV30 and TRBJ2-1; no definite D call. The V gene lost 0 bases and the J gene lost 4 bases, with 7 bases spanning the gap. The CDR3 covers 13 residues. Germline values: CDR1 GTSNPN, CDR2 SVGIG (reference sequence).

This clonotype was seen more than once but under ten times. The chain couples TRBV30 to TRBJ2-7; 9 bases agree with TRBD2. The V gene end was trimmed by 6 bases and the J gene end by 6 bases; junction bases not matched to a gene: 15. The V gene's germline CDR1 is GTSNPN and CDR2 SVGIG (reference sequence). The CDR3 has 15 amino acids. The CDR3: CACTAGGAVDSEQYF. The CDR3, as DNA: TGTGCCTGCACCGCGGGGGGGGCGGTCGATTCCGAGCAGTACTTC.

The rearrangement joins TRBV9 to TRBJ2-6, with 7 bases lining up with TRBD1. There are 15 residues in the CDR3. V dropped 4 bases and J dropped 3; count of bases not matched to a gene: 4. The germline V gene encodes CDR1 SGDLS and CDR2 YYNGEE. CDR3 loop: CASSIGTDGANVLTF. In DNA form, the CDR3 reads TGTGCCAGCAGCATCGGGACAGATGGGGCCAACGTCCTGACTTTC.

The V call is TRBV29-1, the J call TRBJ2-5; D gene ambiguous. This CDR3 has 11 residues. The V end was cut by 1 base, the J end by 5 bases, with 5 bases between. Germline CDR1 reads SQVTM; CDR2 reads ANQGSEA. This chain's CDR3 is CSVEGGETQYF. DNA of the CDR3: TGCAGCGTTGAAGGTGGGGAGACCCAGTACTTC. Together with reference TRBV29-1 and TRBJ2-5, the CDR3 gives the full variable domain: SAVISQKPSRDICQRGTSLTIQCQVDSQVTMMFWYRQQPGQSLTLIATANQGSEATYESGFVIDKFPISRPNLTFSTLTVSNMSPEDSSIYLCSVEGGETQYFGPGTRLLVL.

Concerning this clonotype itself: The missing conserved phenylalanine or tryptophan at the end of this CDR3 makes a read error likely. This chain links TRBV5-1 with TRBJ1-1; 9 nucleotides align to TRBD1. V trimming: 1 base; J trimming: 4 bases; junction bases outside the gene matches: 8. The CDR3 is 16 residues long. Germline V gives CDR1 SGHRS, CDR2 YFSETQ. The CDR3: CASSLYRDRDFTEAFL. The DNA of the CDR3 is TGCGCCAGCAGCTTGTACAGGGACAGGGATTTCACTGAAGCTTTCCTT.

This clonotype was observed a few times. The chain carries TRBV6-6 and TRBJ2-7; 14 bases fit TRBD2. The CDR3 is made up of 18 amino acids. CDR1 is MNHNY and CDR2 is SVGAGI in the germline V gene (reference sequence). The ends lost 2 bases at V and 2 bases at J; junction bases unmatched: 8. The chain's CDR3 is CASSYPGLAGVFPYEQYF. CDR3 sequence (DNA): TGTGCCAGCAGTTACCCGGGACTAGCGGGAGTCTTCCCCTACGAGCAGTACTTC.

This clonotype showed up just a few times. V and J are TRBV15 and TRBJ2-3, with 7 bases fitting TRBD1. Per the germline V gene, CDR1 is LNHNV and CDR2 is YYDKDF (reference sequence). The trim removed 0 bases at V and 4 bases at J, leaving 10 bases unmatched. This CDR3 region has 17 residues. Here the CDR3 reads CATSRDRMDRYADTQYF. DNA for the CDR3: TGTGCCACCAGCAGAGATCGAATGGACAGGTACGCAGATACGCAGTATTTT.

With respect to this clonotype: Given a much more abundant clone one base away, this may be a read error. The J gene is TRBJ2-7, the V gene TRBV10-3; a possible D gene is TRBD2 (5 bases). This CDR3 spans 15 amino acids. The germline V gene has CDR1 ENHRY and CDR2 SYGVKD. In nucleotides, the CDR3 is TGTGCCATCAGTGAGGAAGGACTGCCTTCCTACGAGCAGTGCTTC. Translated, it gives CAISEEGLPSYEQCF.

This clonotype was seen a handful of times. This chain joins TRBV20-1 and TRBJ2-7, with 8 bases fitting TRBD1. With 1 base clipped from V and 7 bases from J, the junction kept 6 bases outside the gene matches. The CDR3 contains 13 residues. The germline V gene encodes CDR1 DFQATT and CDR2 SNEGSKA (reference sequence). CDR3 in amino acids: CSARGTGSREQYF. In DNA form, the CDR3 reads TGCAGTGCTAGAGGGACAGGGTCTCGGGAGCAGTACTTC.

With regard to this clonotype: Mismatch with germline at one junction end may stem from a read error. The V gene is TRBV19, the J gene TRBJ1-5; tentatively, D is TRBD1 (5 bases). Germline CDR1 is LNHDA and CDR2 is SQIVND (reference sequence). The CDR3 extends over 14 amino acids. CDR3 coding DNA: TGTGCTAGTAGTATAAGGCCAGGGTTTCAGCCCCAGCATTTT. Translated: CASSIRPGFQPQHF.

The chain is built from TRBV18 and TRBJ1-2; D may be TRBD1 (5 bases). The CDR3 extends over 15 amino acids. Germline V gives CDR1 KGHSH, CDR2 LQKENI. V was cut by 5 bases and J by 0 bases, with 13 bases left in between. DNA for the CDR3: TGTGCCAGCTCAAGGGACCTGGACCCTAACTATGGCTACACCTTC. The encoded protein is CASSRDLDPNYGYTF. The full variable domain, its missing parts supplied by reference TRBV18 and TRBJ1-2, is NAGVMQNPRHLVRRRGQEARLRCSPMKGHSHVYWYRQLPEEGLKFMVYLQKENIIDESGMPKERFSAEFPKEGPSILRIQQVVRGDSAAYFCASSRDLDPNYGYTFGSGTRLTVV.

This clonotype came up a few times. The chain links TRBV19 to TRBJ2-7; possibly TRBD2 for D (5 bases). V lost 5 bases to trimming and J lost 2 bases, with 10 bases between them. The CDR3 length is 13 residues. Germline V gene data show CDR1 as LNHDA and CDR2 as SQIVND (reference sequence). The CDR3 DNA sequence: TGTGCCAGTAGTCCCAGCGGACCCTACGAGCAGTACTTC. Translated, it gives CASSPSGPYEQYF.

The sample holds a few counts of this clonotype. The rearrangement joins TRBV4-1 to TRBJ2-7; 11 bases match TRBD2. CDR1 is MGHRA, CDR2 YSYEKL, per germline. This CDR3 spans 16 amino acids. Unmatched junction bases numbered 6, after V lost 4 bases and J lost 1 base. This CDR3 reads CASSPHTSGSSYEQYF. The CDR3 DNA follows: TGCGCCAGCAGCCCACACACTAGCGGGAGTTCCTACGAGCAGTACTTC.

The CDR3 spells CASLGGQGGYGYTF. Written as DNA, the CDR3 is TGTGCCAGCCTAGGGGGGCAGGGTGGTTATGGCTACACCTTC. The genes are TRBV7-8 and TRBJ1-2, with a possible D match to TRBD1 (6 bases). This CDR3 has 14 residues. Trimming removed 8 bases at V and 5 bases at J, with 18 bases between. Per germline, CDR1 SGHVS and CDR2 FQNEAQ. The full variable domain, rest sourced from reference TRBV7-8 and TRBJ1-2, is GAGVSQSPRYKVAKRGQDVALRCDPISGHVSLFWYQQALGQGPEFLTYFQNEAQLDKSGLPSDRFFAERPEGSVSTLKIQRTQQEDSAVYLCASLGGQGGYGYTFGSGTRLTVV.

As for this clonotype: A much larger clone differs by one base, so this may be a read error. This sequence joins TRBV28 and TRBJ2-7; no firm D call. Germline CDR1 reads MDHEN; CDR2 reads SYDVKM. This CDR3 is built from 11 residues. V was cut by 1 base and J by 6 bases, with 4 bases left in between. DNA for the CDR3: TGTGCCAGCAGTTTATTCTTCGAGCAGTACTTC. It specifies CASSLFFEQYF.

A note on this clonotype: An end of the junction differs from the germline gene, which may be a read error. The DNA for the CDR3 is TGTGCCAGCAGTGAAGACAGGAGGTCCTACAATGAGCGGTTCTTC. As protein: CASSEDRRSYNERFF. This chain connects TRBV12-3 or TRBV12-4 to TRBJ2-1, with D perhaps TRBD1 (6 bases). This CDR3 has 15 amino acids.

V and J are TRBV9 and TRBJ1-1; TRBD1 might be the D (5 bases). This CDR3 comprises 14 residues. The germline V gene has CDR1 SGDLS and CDR2 YYNGEE. Between the trimmed V and J ends, which lost 0 bases and 1 base, there was a span of 7 bases. CDR3 sequence: CASSVADRNTEAFF. The CDR3 nucleotides are TGTGCCAGCAGCGTAGCTGACAGGAACACTGAAGCTTTCTTT.

CDR3 loop: CASSREFTGELFF. The CDR3 DNA sequence: TGTGCCAGTAGTAGAGAGTTCACCGGGGAGCTGTTTTTT. V is TRBV19 and J is TRBJ2-2; no firm D call. Trimming left V 4 bases short and J 4 bases short, with 7 bases between. CDR1 is LNHDA, CDR2 SQIVND, per germline (reference sequence). The CDR3 sequence is 13 residues long.

This chain joins TRBV19 and TRBJ1-1; no clear D. This CDR3 spans 12 amino acids. Trimming cost V 7 bases and J 5 bases, with 11 bases left between them. Germline V gene lookup returns CDR1 LNHDA and CDR2 SQIVND (reference sequence). The CDR3 protein is CASIKAGTEAFF. CDR3 DNA: TGTGCCAGTATCAAGGCGGGGACTGAAGCTTTCTTT.

This clonotype was detected ten times or more. The chain has TRBV20-1 and TRBJ1-2; no firm D call. Germline assignment: CDR1 DFQATT and CDR2 SNEGSKA (reference sequence). This CDR3 comprises 13 residues. Trimming left V 8 bases short and J 0 bases short, with 13 bases between. The CDR3 is CSMLARPNYGYTF. For the CDR3, the DNA is TGCAGTATGCTCGCACGACCTAACTATGGCTACACCTTC.